This T cell receptor beta chain is drawn from a study of blood T cell repertoires in COVID-19. Across the whole study: PBMCs, B-cell-depleted T cells, or T cells provided the cDNA or gDNA that made up the material.

Per the study methods: Reference gene primer amplification yielded estimated nucleated cell counts. The protocol was immunoSEQ multiplex PCR, while the TCRdb copy is restricted to in-frame clones and leaves out a portion. Clone size and the V and J calls come from that table; the DNA yielded D and trimming. The sample shows about 160,000 clones, 92% of them seen only once. This clone was observed a single time. The Seattle patients joined while their infection was active and were tracked longitudinally afterward. With V trimmed by 0 bases and J by 2 bases, 4 bases remained unmatched. This CDR3 comprises 14 residues. CDR1 and CDR2 (germline): GTSNPN, SVGIG (reference sequence).

The chain links TRBV30 to TRBJ2-7; 7 bases align to TRBD1. The receptor comes from a man younger than 40 with COVID-19, enrolled during active disease. The sequenced sample consisted of peripheral blood. CDR3 bases: TGTGCCTGGAGTGTACTAGACAGGGCCTACGAGCAGTACTTC. Translated: CAWSVLDRAYEQYF.